The 11 T cell receptor beta chains reported below all come from one sample, sequenced in a study of identifying expanded T cells in peripheral blood. Produced via immunoSEQ multiplex PCR; TCRdb's table is partial and in-frame only. Of more than 75,000 clones listed, 88% are singletons. The source material was blood. The receptors derive from a person aged 18 to 70 in good health.

The DNA for the CDR3 is TGCGCCAGCAGCCTGAAATGGACTAGCGGGCCCGAGGGAGATACGCAGTATTTT. Translation: CASSLKWTSGPEGDTQYF. This chain joins TRBV4-1 and TRBJ2-3; 11 bases match TRBD2. Germline V gives CDR1 MGHRA, CDR2 YSYEKL. With V trimmed by 4 bases and J by 5 bases, 14 bases remained unmatched. The CDR3 consists of 18 residues.

V gene TRBV9 combines with J gene TRBJ1-3; the D is unclear. The V gene lost 0 bases and the J gene lost 4 bases, with 8 bases spanning the gap. This CDR3 is built from 14 residues. The V gene's germline CDR1 is SGDLS and CDR2 YYNGEE. The DNA for the CDR3 is TGTGCCAGCAGCGTAGGCGGGGTAGGAAACACCATATATTTT. It translates to CASSVGGVGNTIYF.

This clone was detected once. The CDR3 loop is CASSYRNRGDTEAFF. The DNA for the CDR3 is TGTGCCAGCAGTTACAGAAACAGGGGGGACACTGAAGCTTTCTTT. The J gene is TRBJ1-1, the V gene TRBV6-5, with 8 bases fitting TRBD1. In germline, CDR1 is MNHEY, CDR2 SVGAGI. J lost 3 bases, V lost 2 bases, and 5 bases had no gene match. The CDR3 totals 15 residues.

The genes are TRBV29-1 and TRBJ1-3; D is undetermined. The V and J ends lost 0 bases and 0 bases respectively, with 9 bases between them. The CDR3 consists of 15 residues. The germline gives CDR1 SQVTM, CDR2 ANQGSEA. The CDR3 sequence is CSVEEGPYSGNTIYF. CDR3 coding DNA: TGCAGCGTTGAAGAGGGCCCCTACTCTGGAAACACCATATATTTT.

This chain uses TRBV5-8 with TRBJ2-7; tentative D call: TRBD2 (6 bases). V gave up 4 bases and J gave up 1 base, with 12 bases separating them. Germline CDR1 and CDR2: SGHTS and YDEGEE. This CDR3 contains 14 residues. The DNA of the CDR3 is TGTGCCAGCAGCCGGAGGGACCTATCCTACGAGCAGTACTTC. Encoded protein: CASSRRDLSYEQYF.

The CDR3 DNA reads as TGTGCCAGCAGTGATAGCGGGGGGGCCAGTGAGCAGTTCTTC. Translation gives CASSDSGGASEQFF. The V gene is TRBV6-4, the J gene TRBJ2-1; 11 bases match TRBD2. CDR1 is MRHNA and CDR2 is SNTAGT in the germline V gene. Trimming took 3 bases from V and 9 from J; bases not matched to a gene: 4. The CDR3 has 14 residues.

This chain links TRBV9 with TRBJ2-1, with D perhaps TRBD1 (6 bases). Germline loops: CDR1 SGDLS, CDR2 YYNGEE. The CDR3 length is 15 residues. V lost 4 bases and J 5 bases, leaving 16 bases between the germline ends. This CDR3 reads CASSPEGPGDNEQFF. The CDR3 coding sequence is TGTGCCAGCAGCCCAGAGGGTCCAGGGGACAATGAGCAGTTCTTC. Full variable domain (rest looked up from reference TRBV9 and TRBJ2-1): DSGVTQTPKHLITATGQRVTLRCSPRSGDLSVYWYQQSLDQGLQFLIQYYNGEERAKGNILERFSAQQFPDLHSELNLSSLELGDSALYFCASSPEGPGDNEQFFGPGTRLTVL.

The chain recombines TRBV5-1 with TRBJ2-2; 15 nucleotides line up with TRBD2. V dropped 3 bases and J dropped 1; count of bases not matched to a gene: 4. The CDR3 sequence is 18 residues long. The germline CDR1 and CDR2 sequences are SGHRS and YFSETQ. CDR3 coding DNA: TGCGCCAGCAGCTCGGGACTAGCGGGAGGACGGAACACCGGGGAGCTGTTTTTT. Translating gives CASSSGLAGGRNTGELFF. Full variable domain (remainder filled in from reference TRBV5-1 and TRBJ2-2): KAGVTQTPRYLIKTRGQQVTLSCSPISGHRSVSWYQQTPGQGLQFLFEYFSETQRNKGNFPGRFSGRQFSNSRSEMNVSTLELGDSALYLCASSSGLAGGRNTGELFFGEGSRLTVL.

The J gene is TRBJ1-1, the V gene TRBV19, with unresolved D. The CDR3 sequence is 13 residues long. The germline V and J ends were trimmed by 8 bases and 1 base, with 11 bases remaining between them. Per the germline V gene, CDR1 is LNHDA and CDR2 is SQIVND (reference sequence). CDR3 sequence: CASYDGRNTEAFF. CDR3 nucleotides: TGTGCCAGTTACGACGGTAGGAACACTGAAGCTTTCTTT. The full variable domain, its missing parts supplied by reference TRBV19 and TRBJ1-1, is DGGITQSPKYLFRKEGQNVTLSCEQNLNHDAMYWYRQDPGQGLRLIYYSQIVNDFQKGDIAEGYSVSREKKESFPLTVTSAQKNPTAFYLCASYDGRNTEAFFGQGTRLTVV.

The V call is TRBV7-6, the J call TRBJ2-6; tentatively, D is TRBD1 or TRBD2 (6 bases each). The CDR3 extends over 20 amino acids. The V and J ends lost 1 base and 0 bases respectively, with 19 bases between them. Germline V gene sequence: CDR1 SGHVS, CDR2 FNYEAQ. CDR3 bases: TGTGCCAGCAGCTTAGTTCTCGACGGGGGCGAAAGCTCTGGGGCCAACGTCCTGACTTTC. It encodes CASSLVLDGGESSGANVLTF. Complete variable domain (other parts from reference TRBV7-6 and TRBJ2-6): GAGVSQSPRYKVTKRGQDVALRCDPISGHVSLYWYRQALGQGPEFLTYFNYEAQQDKSGLPNDRFSAERPEGSISTLTIQRTEQRDSAMYRCASSLVLDGGESSGANVLTFGAGSRLTVL.

The J gene is TRBJ2-7, the V gene TRBV7-9; D is uncertain. This CDR3 has 13 residues. V lost 3 bases and J 5 bases, leaving 11 bases between the germline ends. The germline V gene encodes CDR1 SEHNR and CDR2 FQNEAQ (reference sequence). The CDR3 DNA follows: TGTGCCAGCAGCTTGTACGCACTTGACGAGCAGTACTTC. Protein product: CASSLYALDEQYF. The full variable domain, its missing parts supplied by reference TRBV7-9 and TRBJ2-7, is DTGVSQNPRHKITKRGQNVTFRCDPISEHNRLYWYRQTLGQGPEFLTYFQNEAQLEKSRLLSDRFSAERPKGSFSTLEIQRTEQGDSAMYLCASSLYALDEQYFGPGTRLTVT.